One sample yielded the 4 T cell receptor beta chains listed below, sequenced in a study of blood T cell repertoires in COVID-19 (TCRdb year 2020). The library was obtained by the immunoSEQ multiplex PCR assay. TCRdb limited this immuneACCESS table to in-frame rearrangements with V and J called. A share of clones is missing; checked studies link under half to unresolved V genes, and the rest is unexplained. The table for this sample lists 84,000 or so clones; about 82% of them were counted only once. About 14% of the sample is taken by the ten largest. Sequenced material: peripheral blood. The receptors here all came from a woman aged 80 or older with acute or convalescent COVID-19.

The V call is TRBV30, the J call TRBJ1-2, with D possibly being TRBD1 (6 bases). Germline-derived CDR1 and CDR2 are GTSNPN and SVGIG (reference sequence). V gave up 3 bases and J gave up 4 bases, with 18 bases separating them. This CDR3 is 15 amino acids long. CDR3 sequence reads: CAWRGPGHTFYGYTF. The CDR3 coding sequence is TGTGCCTGGAGAGGTCCGGGACATACTTTCTATGGCTACACCTTC.

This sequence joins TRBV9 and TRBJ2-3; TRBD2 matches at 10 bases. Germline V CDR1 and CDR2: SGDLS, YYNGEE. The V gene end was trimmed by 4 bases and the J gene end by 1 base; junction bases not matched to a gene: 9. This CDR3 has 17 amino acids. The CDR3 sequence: CASSPHPGTSGTDTQYF. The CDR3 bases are TGTGCCAGCAGCCCGCACCCCGGGACTAGCGGCACAGATACGCAGTATTTT.

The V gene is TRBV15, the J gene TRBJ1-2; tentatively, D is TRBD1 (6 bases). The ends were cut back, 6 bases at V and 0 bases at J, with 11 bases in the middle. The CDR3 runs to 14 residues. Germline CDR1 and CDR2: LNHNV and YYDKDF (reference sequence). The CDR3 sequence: CATSRDIANYGYTF. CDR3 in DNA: TGTGCCACCAGTAGGGACATAGCTAACTATGGCTACACCTTC.

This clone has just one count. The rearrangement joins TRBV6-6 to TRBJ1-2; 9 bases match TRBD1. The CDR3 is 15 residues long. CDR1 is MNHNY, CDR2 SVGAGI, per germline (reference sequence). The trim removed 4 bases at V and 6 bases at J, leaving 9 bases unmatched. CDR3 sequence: CASSWEGQGYNGYTF. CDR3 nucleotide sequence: TGTGCCAGCAGTTGGGAAGGACAGGGGTATAATGGCTACACCTTC.